This T cell receptor beta chain was identified during a study of vaccination effects on CD4 cells after COVID-19. Under the ViraFEST assay, PBMC were stimulated with viral peptide pools so that antigen-specific CD4+ T cells expanded. Sequencing was performed afterwards. Subsequent to 10 days of culture, CD4+ T cells were isolated. All study participants received two doses of BNT162b2 or mRNA-1273 vaccine. V lost 3 bases to trimming and J lost 6 bases, with 12 bases between them. Germline values: CDR1 DFQATT, CDR2 SNEGSKA (reference sequence). The CDR3 has 13 amino acids. Some clones are missing from TCRdb's copy, which holds only in-frame ones; the method was immunoSEQ multiplex PCR. The data contain over 25,000 clones, approximately 70% of them singletons. As concerns this clone: Its antigen is still unknown.

This TCR was recovered from a human donor who received a COVID-19 vaccine. The chain uses TRBV20-1 and TRBJ1-5; no reliable D call. The source was CD4+ T cells from PBMCs cultured with HCoV-229E spike peptides, collected after COVID-19 vaccination. CDR3 nucleotide sequence: TGCAGTGCTAGTAGGGAATTACGTCAGCCCCAGCATTTT. Its protein is CSASRELRQPQHF.